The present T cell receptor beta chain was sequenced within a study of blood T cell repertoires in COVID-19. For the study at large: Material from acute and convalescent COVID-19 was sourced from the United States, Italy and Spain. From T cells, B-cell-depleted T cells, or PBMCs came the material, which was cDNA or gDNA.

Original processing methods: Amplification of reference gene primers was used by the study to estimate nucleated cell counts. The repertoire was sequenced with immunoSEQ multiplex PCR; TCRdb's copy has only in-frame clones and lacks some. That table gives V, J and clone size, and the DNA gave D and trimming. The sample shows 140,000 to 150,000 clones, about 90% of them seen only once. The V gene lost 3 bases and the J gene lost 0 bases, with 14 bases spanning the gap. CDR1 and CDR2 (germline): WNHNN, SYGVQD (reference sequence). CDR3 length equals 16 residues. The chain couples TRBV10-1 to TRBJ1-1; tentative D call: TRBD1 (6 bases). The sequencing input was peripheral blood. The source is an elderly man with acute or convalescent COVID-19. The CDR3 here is CASSEAGADMNTEAFF. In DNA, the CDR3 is TGCGCCAGCAGTGAAGCAGGGGCAGACATGAACACTGAAGCTTTCTTT.